The 4 T cell receptor beta chains below come from one sample, sequenced in a study of human T cells and chemical hapten exposure (dated by TCRdb to the early 2020s). Library preparation used 5' RACE. The instrument was an Illumina MiSeq. The public reads were reprocessed in TCRdb via fastp at Q25 and MiXCR, keeping in-frame beta chains. CDR3 protein sequences are deduplicated, and each keeps its most common genes and DNA. The sample profile shows under 85,000 distinct CDR3 sequences; approximately 7.7% of them were found once. Jointly, the top ten make up about 2.1% of the sample. Total RNA was extracted from unfractionated whole blood collected in Tempus Blood RNA tubes. The source of these receptors is a male donor in good health.

This clonotype appeared a few times. The chain recombines TRBV14 with TRBJ1-3; 7 nucleotides agree with TRBD1. Germline trimming cut 4 bases from V and 1 base from J; bases unmatched to any gene: 7. This CDR3 has 16 residues. Germline V gene lookup returns CDR1 SGHDN and CDR2 FVKESK. DNA for the CDR3: TGTGCCAGCAGCCCATACACGACAGGGTCTGGAAACACCATATATTTT. Translating it yields CASSPYTTGSGNTIYF.

The chain has TRBV29-1 and TRBJ1-4; 7 bases map to TRBD1. The CDR3 contains 13 residues. The V and J ends lost 7 bases and 6 bases, in that order; junction bases with no gene match: 8. CDR1 SQVTM and CDR2 ANQGSEA come from the germline V gene. CDR3 sequence: CSGAGGEDEKLFF. CDR3 bases: TGCAGCGGCGCAGGGGGTGAGGATGAAAAACTGTTTTTT.

This clonotype has a handful of counts. The V call is TRBV28, the J call TRBJ1-1, with TRBD1 matching 7 bases. V lost 5 bases and J lost 11; bases outside the gene matches: 17. The CDR3 extends over 15 amino acids. Germline V CDR1 and CDR2: MDHEN, SYDVKM. The CDR3 DNA follows: TGTGCCAGCAGTAATCTAGGGGGCCTCAATGACGGGGCTTTCTTT. Its translation: CASSNLGGLNDGAFF.

At least ten counts were recorded for this clonotype. This rearrangement joins TRBV20-1 to TRBJ2-7, with D perhaps assigned TRBD1 or TRBD2 (6 bases each). The CDR3 is 13 amino acids. CDR1 DFQATT and CDR2 SNEGSKA come from the germline V gene (reference sequence). V lost 6 bases to trimming and J lost 3 bases, with 15 bases between them. In nucleotides, the CDR3 is TGCAGTGCCCCGCGGACAGCGGGCTACGAGCAGTACTTC. Its protein is CSAPRTAGYEQYF.